The 22 T cell receptor beta chains below come from one sample, sequenced in a study of Ad26.COV2.S vaccination and SARS-CoV-2 variants. Profiled with immunoSEQ multiplex PCR; TCRdb holds only in-frame clones, not every one. The repertoire includes 100,000 or so clones, about three quarters of them detected once, and 17% sits in the top ten. The sequenced sample was peripheral blood, obtained after recovery from COVID-19. These receptors came from a human donor who had recovered from COVID-19.

The chain uses TRBV7-9 and TRBJ1-4; TRBD1 agrees at 7 bases. This CDR3 is built from 14 residues. The V gene's germline CDR1 is SEHNR and CDR2 FQNEAQ (reference sequence). The V gene end was trimmed by 5 bases and the J gene end by 3 bases; junction bases not matched to a gene: 3. This CDR3 reads CASSAGTANEKLFF. CDR3 bases: TGTGCCAGCAGCGCCGGGACAGCTAATGAAAAACTGTTTTTT.

This chain links TRBV5-1 with TRBJ1-1, with D uncertain. CDR3 size: 9 residues. Germline V lookup: CDR1 SGHRS, CDR2 YFSETQ. The V gene lost 8 bases and the J gene lost 9 bases, with 8 bases spanning the gap. The CDR3 region has the DNA TGCGCCAGTCTACAGCAAGCTTTCTTT. Protein: CASLQQAFF.

The rearrangement uses TRBV28 and TRBJ1-2; possibly TRBD1 for D (5 bases). CDR1 and CDR2 from the germline V gene are MDHEN and SYDVKM. This CDR3 contains 14 residues. The germline V and J ends were trimmed by 5 bases and 4 bases, with 14 bases remaining between them. In DNA form, the CDR3 reads TGTGCCAGCAGTCTAGAGACAGTGGCCTATGGCTACACCTTC. Translated, it gives CASSLETVAYGYTF.

The rearrangement joins TRBV11-3 to TRBJ2-1; 7 bases line up with TRBD1. Germline CDR1 and CDR2: SGHNT and YENEEA. The ends lost 0 bases at V and 0 bases at J; junction bases unmatched: 5. The CDR3 loop spans 17 amino acids. The CDR3, as DNA: TGTGCCAGCAGCTTAGAGGTGACAGGGAGCTCCTACAATGAGCAGTTCTTC. Amino acids: CASSLEVTGSSYNEQFF.

This clone showed up just a few times. The genes are TRBV29-1 and TRBJ2-1; 10 bases align to TRBD1. The CDR3 has 14 amino acids. With V trimmed by 8 bases and J by 4 bases, 8 bases remained unmatched. Looked up from germline, CDR1 is SQVTM and CDR2 is ANQGSEA. The CDR3 bases are TGCAGCACGAGACAGGGGGCAGGGTACAATGAGCAGTTCTTC. Encoded protein: CSTRQGAGYNEQFF.

CDR3 sequence reads: CASSPRDGNQPQHF. CDR3 DNA sequence: TGTGCCAGCAGTCCCCGGGACGGAAATCAGCCCCAGCATTTT. This rearrangement joins TRBV6-5 to TRBJ1-5, with D perhaps matching TRBD1 (5 bases). CDR1 is MNHEY, CDR2 SVGAGI, per germline. Trimming left V 5 bases short and J 4 bases short, with 12 bases between. The CDR3 totals 14 residues.

V is TRBV9 and J is TRBJ1-6, with D possibly TRBD1 on 5 matching bases. The CDR3 is 17 residues long. The V gene lost 3 bases and the J gene lost 8 bases, with 21 bases spanning the gap. Per germline, CDR1 SGDLS and CDR2 YYNGEE. The CDR3 loop is CASSGSLTGTGDSPLHF. DNA of the CDR3: TGTGCCAGCAGCGGTAGCCTTACCGGGACGGGGGATTCACCCCTCCACTTT.

This chain links TRBV6-5 with TRBJ2-1; 8 nucleotides line up with TRBD1. V was clipped by 8 bases and J by 3 bases; unmatched bases: 6. The CDR3 runs to 14 residues. In germline, CDR1 is MNHEY, CDR2 SVGAGI. CDR3: CASLDRVGYNEQFF. The CDR3 nucleotides read TGTGCCAGCTTGGACAGGGTTGGCTACAATGAGCAGTTCTTC.

The rearrangement uses TRBV5-1 and TRBJ1-1; a possible D gene is TRBD1 (5 bases). The CDR3 length is 14 residues. Per the germline V gene, CDR1 is SGHRS and CDR2 is YFSETQ. V was clipped by 4 bases and J by 1 base, with 11 bases between them. The CDR3 DNA follows: TGCGCCAGCAGCCTGGGACTTACGAACACTGAAGCTTTCTTT. It translates to CASSLGLTNTEAFF.

This chain uses TRBV7-2 with TRBJ2-3; possible D gene TRBD2, 5 bases. Germline V gene lookup returns CDR1 SGHTA and CDR2 FQGNSA. The germline V and J ends were trimmed by 4 bases and 3 bases, with 8 bases remaining between them. The CDR3 covers 13 residues. This CDR3 is CASSSGSTDTQYF. CDR3 bases: TGTGCCAGCAGCTCGGGGTCGACAGATACGCAGTATTTT.

The J gene is TRBJ2-3, the V gene TRBV7-6; the D gene is possibly TRBD1 (5 bases). The CDR3 sequence is 15 residues long. CDR1 is SGHVS, CDR2 FNYEAQ, per germline. V was trimmed by 2 bases and J by 0 bases, leaving 9 bases between them. CDR3 coding DNA: TGTGCCAGCAGCTTAAGACAGATTAGCACAGATACGCAGTATTTT. The encoded protein is CASSLRQISTDTQYF. Drawing the rest from reference TRBV7-6 and TRBJ2-3, the complete variable domain is GAGVSQSPRYKVTKRGQDVALRCDPISGHVSLYWYRQALGQGPEFLTYFNYEAQQDKSGLPNDRFSAERPEGSISTLTIQRTEQRDSAMYRCASSLRQISTDTQYFGPGTRLTVL.

The rearrangement links TRBV28 to TRBJ1-6; D unresolved. Trimming took off 4 bases at V and 8 bases at J, with 12 bases between the two ends. This CDR3 comprises 14 residues. Germline lookup yields CDR1 MDHEN and CDR2 SYDVKM. Written as DNA, the CDR3 is TGTGCCAGCAGTTCTACAATTGTCGATTCACCCCTCCACTTT. Translation gives CASSSTIVDSPLHF.

This chain connects TRBV4-2 to TRBJ2-4, with a possible D match to TRBD1 (6 bases). The V end was cut by 0 bases, the J end by 8 bases, with 11 bases between. The length of the CDR3 is 14 residues. Germline CDR1 LGHNA, CDR2 YNFKEQ. This chain's CDR3 is CASSQDRGSDIQYF. CDR3 bases: TGTGCCAGCAGCCAAGACAGGGGTTCGGACATTCAGTACTTC.

This chain links TRBV28 with TRBJ2-7; 8 bases match TRBD2. Per germline, CDR1 MDHEN and CDR2 SYDVKM. The CDR3 is made up of 15 amino acids. V was pared by 3 bases and J by 4 bases, with 8 bases of the junction left unmatched. The CDR3 is CASSFGGGVVYEQYF. The CDR3 region has the DNA TGTGCCAGCAGTTTCGGGGGGGGAGTAGTGTACGAGCAGTACTTC. Full variable domain (outside the CDR3, taken from reference TRBV28 and TRBJ2-7): DVKVTQSSRYLVKRTGEKVFLECVQDMDHENMFWYRQDPGLGLRLIYFSYDVKMKEKGDIPEGYSVSREKKERFSLILESASTNQTSMYLCASSFGGGVVYEQYFGPGTRLTVT.

This chain connects TRBV11-3 to TRBJ2-2, with 10 nucleotides matching TRBD1. CDR1 is SGHNT, CDR2 YENEEA, per germline. Trimming at V came to 4 bases and at J to 6 bases, leaving 8 bases not matched to a gene. This CDR3 comprises 16 residues. This CDR3 reads CASSSPRQGAPGELFF. In DNA, the CDR3 is TGTGCCAGCAGCTCACCCAGACAGGGGGCCCCCGGGGAGCTGTTTTTT.

The rearrangement joins TRBV12-3 or TRBV12-4 to TRBJ1-1, with D unclear. CDR3 length: 12 amino acids. V shed 0 bases and J shed 10 bases, with 9 bases lying between them. CDR3 sequence: CASSLAPLGAFF. CDR3 nucleotides: TGTGCCAGCAGTTTAGCGCCCTTAGGAGCTTTCTTT.

This clone has just a few counts. The chain links TRBV27 to TRBJ2-7; D ambiguous. The CDR3 runs 14 residues. The germline V and J ends were trimmed by 3 bases and 3 bases, with 12 bases remaining between them. CDR1 is MNHEY, CDR2 SMNVEV, per germline (reference sequence). The CDR3 DNA reads TGTGCCAGCAGTTTTCTCCCACAGAACTACGAGCAGTACTTC. Translating gives CASSFLPQNYEQYF.

This rearrangement joins TRBV11-1 to TRBJ1-1; D is unresolved. The CDR3 extends over 12 amino acids. Germline V gene lookup returns CDR1 SGHAT and CDR2 FQDESV (reference sequence). Between the trimmed V and J ends, which lost 3 bases and 6 bases, there was a span of 8 bases. The CDR3 spells CASSFAGPEAFF. CDR3 nucleotides: TGTGCCAGCAGCTTTGCAGGCCCTGAAGCTTTCTTT.

This clone was recorded only once. The V gene is TRBV7-6, the J gene TRBJ1-2, with D possibly TRBD1 on 6 matching bases. The CDR3 runs 13 residues. CDR1 is SGHVS and CDR2 is FNYEAQ in the germline V gene. Trimming removed 6 bases at V and 7 bases at J, with 15 bases between. As DNA, the CDR3 is TGTGCCAGCAGTTTCGGAGCAGGGGTTGGCTACACCTTC. Its protein is CASSFGAGVGYTF.

This clone was found a few times. J is TRBJ1-2 and V is TRBV6-4; 8 bases map to TRBD1. V was pared by 6 bases and J by 4 bases, with 10 bases of the junction left unmatched. The CDR3 is 15 amino acids. Germline values: CDR1 MRHNA, CDR2 SNTAGT. DNA for the CDR3: TGTGCCAGCAGCCCTGGGACAGGAGATAGCTATGGCTACACCTTC. Its protein is CASSPGTGDSYGYTF.

The J gene is TRBJ1-6, the V gene TRBV7-6, with no clear D. Trimming shortened V by 5 bases and J by 5 bases, and 13 bases separated the two germline ends. The germline CDR1 and CDR2 sequences are SGHVS and FNYEAQ. The CDR3 totals 15 residues. The CDR3 loop is CASSPRIGNNSPLHF. The CDR3, as DNA: TGTGCCAGCAGCCCTAGGATTGGTAATAATTCACCCCTCCACTTT.

The chain is built from TRBV5-1 and TRBJ2-1, with 8 bases lining up with TRBD2. Germline-derived CDR1 and CDR2 are SGHRS and YFSETQ. With 0 bases clipped from V and 8 bases from J, the junction kept 13 bases outside the gene matches. This CDR3 comprises 17 residues. CDR3 region: CASSLGNLAGGSDEQFF. CDR3 nucleotides: TGCGCCAGCAGCTTGGGGAATTTGGCGGGGGGATCGGATGAGCAGTTCTTC.